The sequence of this T cell receptor (beta chain) was determined in a study of siplizumab effects on memory and regulatory T cells. Findings of the study overall: The study did not confirm that proliferating Tregs from siplizumab cultures were suppressive. Siplizumab significantly lowered the alloreactive sequences that could be traced to unstimulated CD4+ memory cells.

Sequenced by immunoSEQ multiplex PCR; TCRdb stores in-frame clones only, minus some. The profile shows approximately 50,000 clones, more than 85% of them singletons. On this clone itself: Its antigen remains unknown.

Material for sequencing was CD8+ T cells sorted from blood. The receptor's source is a human donor in good health.

Written as DNA, the CDR3 is TGCGCCAGCAGCCCGGGACTCACACACTACGAGCAGTACTTC. As protein: CASSPGLTHYEQYF. This rearrangement joins TRBV5-1 to TRBJ2-7; D possibly corresponds to TRBD2 (6 bases). The germline V and J ends were trimmed by 4 bases and 3 bases, with 14 bases remaining between them. CDR1 SGHRS and CDR2 YFSETQ come from the germline V gene. The CDR3 consists of 14 residues. Supplemented by reference TRBV5-1 and TRBJ2-7, the full variable domain reads KAGVTQTPRYLIKTRGQQVTLSCSPISGHRSVSWYQQTPGQGLQFLFEYFSETQRNKGNFPGRFSGRQFSNSRSEMNVSTLELGDSALYLCASSPGLTHYEQYFGPGTRLTVT.